A selection of T cell receptor beta chains follows, all from one sample in a study of cytotoxic CD8 clonotypes in ibrutinib-treated CLL. The assay was immunoSEQ multiplex PCR, and TCRdb's table has in-frame clones only and misses some. The sample lists some 50,000 clones; approximately 69% were seen once. Sequencing was performed on PBMCs, taken after 12 months of ibrutinib treatment. The receptors were sampled from a human donor with chronic lymphocytic leukemia. Both conserved end residues are part of each CDR3. D genes are given only for firm matches. Size is omitted from some rows. Given values are once, few, many or a class for expanded clones.

size	V	J	D	CDR3	DNA
NA	TRBV19	TRBJ2-7	NA	CASSIWLEREQYF	TGTGCCAGTAGTATTTGGCTTGAAAGGGAGCAGTACTTC
NA	TRBV7-8	TRBJ1-5	NA	CASSYGTALNQPQHF	TGTGCCAGCAGCTATGGGACGGCGCTCAATCAGCCCCAGCATTTT
NA	TRBV6-5	TRBJ2-3	TRBD2	CASSFRLAAGTDTQYF	TGTGCCAGCAGTTTTCGACTAGCGGCTGGCACAGATACGCAGTATTTT
NA	TRBV5-4	TRBJ1-6	NA	CASSLGEGSYSPLHF	TGTGCCAGCAGCTTGGGTGAGGGTAGTTATTCACCCCTCCACTTT
few	TRBV4-1	TRBJ2-7	NA	CASRATGYHEQYF	TGCGCCAGCCGCGCCACAGGGTACCACGAGCAGTACTTC
NA	TRBV6-5	TRBJ1-6	NA	CASSVRGNHSPLHF	TGTGCCAGCAGTGTTAGGGGGAATCATTCACCCCTCCACTTT
NA	TRBV9	TRBJ1-6	NA	CASSVEWRTANSPLHF	TGTGCCAGCAGCGTAGAATGGAGGACAGCTAATTCACCCCTCCACTTT
NA	TRBV28	TRBJ1-2	NA	CASRGAGSYGYTF	TGTGCCAGCAGGGGGGCAGGGTCATATGGCTACACCTTC
few	TRBV7-9	TRBJ2-7	NA	CASSPRGRDEQYF	TGTGCCAGCAGCCCCAGGGGAAGAGACGAGCAGTACTTC
NA	TRBV4-2	TRBJ2-3	TRBD1	CASSPFQAHRGQERTDTQYF	TGTGCCAGCAGCCCCTTTCAGGCACACAGGGGCCAAGAGCGCACAGATACGCAGTATTTT
NA	TRBV7-9	TRBJ2-7	NA	CASSFLSGLNPYEQYF	TGTGCCAGCAGCTTCTTGAGTGGTCTCAATCCATACGAGCAGTACTTC
NA	TRBV6-5	TRBJ1-2	NA	CASSYDGSDISGGYTF	TGTGCCAGCAGTTACGATGGAAGTGATATTTCGGGTGGCTACACCTTC
NA	TRBV7-2	TRBJ1-5	NA	CASSLAGAGTGQPQHF	TGTGCCAGCAGCTTAGCAGGGGCAGGGACGGGTCAGCCCCAGCATTTT
NA	TRBV19	TRBJ2-1	TRBD2	CASSNQRGYNEQFF	TGTGCCAGTAGTAATCAGCGGGGGTACAATGAGCAGTTCTTC
NA	TRBV18	TRBJ2-1	TRBD1	CASSPVQGFNEQFF	TGTGCCAGCTCACCAGTACAGGGGTTCAATGAGCAGTTCTTC
NA	TRBV9	TRBJ2-1	NA	CASSVGASVHGNEQFF	TGTGCCAGCAGCGTAGGGGCCAGCGTCCACGGCAATGAGCAGTTCTTC
NA	TRBV5-1	TRBJ2-3	TRBD2	CASSLDGTSGITDTQYF	TGCGCCAGCAGCTTGGATGGGACTAGCGGAATCACAGATACGCAGTATTTT
NA	TRBV28	TRBJ2-7	NA	CASSLGSYEQYF	TGTGCCAGCAGTTTGGGGTCCTACGAGCAGTACTTC
NA	TRBV12-5	TRBJ1-2	NA	CASGLEGPRGYTF	TGTGCTAGTGGTTTGGAGGGTCCAAGAGGCTACACCTTC
NA	TRBV4-1	TRBJ1-1	NA	CASSQENIRNTEAFF	TGCGCCAGCAGCCAAGAAAACATAAGGAACACTGAAGCTTTCTTT
NA	TRBV6-1	TRBJ2-7	NA	CASTRGLQAYEQYF	TGTGCCAGCACGAGGGGATTACAAGCCTACGAGCAGTACTTC
NA	TRBV9	TRBJ2-1	NA	CASSVGQSYNEQFF	TGTGCCAGCAGCGTAGGACAGTCCTACAATGAGCAGTTCTTC